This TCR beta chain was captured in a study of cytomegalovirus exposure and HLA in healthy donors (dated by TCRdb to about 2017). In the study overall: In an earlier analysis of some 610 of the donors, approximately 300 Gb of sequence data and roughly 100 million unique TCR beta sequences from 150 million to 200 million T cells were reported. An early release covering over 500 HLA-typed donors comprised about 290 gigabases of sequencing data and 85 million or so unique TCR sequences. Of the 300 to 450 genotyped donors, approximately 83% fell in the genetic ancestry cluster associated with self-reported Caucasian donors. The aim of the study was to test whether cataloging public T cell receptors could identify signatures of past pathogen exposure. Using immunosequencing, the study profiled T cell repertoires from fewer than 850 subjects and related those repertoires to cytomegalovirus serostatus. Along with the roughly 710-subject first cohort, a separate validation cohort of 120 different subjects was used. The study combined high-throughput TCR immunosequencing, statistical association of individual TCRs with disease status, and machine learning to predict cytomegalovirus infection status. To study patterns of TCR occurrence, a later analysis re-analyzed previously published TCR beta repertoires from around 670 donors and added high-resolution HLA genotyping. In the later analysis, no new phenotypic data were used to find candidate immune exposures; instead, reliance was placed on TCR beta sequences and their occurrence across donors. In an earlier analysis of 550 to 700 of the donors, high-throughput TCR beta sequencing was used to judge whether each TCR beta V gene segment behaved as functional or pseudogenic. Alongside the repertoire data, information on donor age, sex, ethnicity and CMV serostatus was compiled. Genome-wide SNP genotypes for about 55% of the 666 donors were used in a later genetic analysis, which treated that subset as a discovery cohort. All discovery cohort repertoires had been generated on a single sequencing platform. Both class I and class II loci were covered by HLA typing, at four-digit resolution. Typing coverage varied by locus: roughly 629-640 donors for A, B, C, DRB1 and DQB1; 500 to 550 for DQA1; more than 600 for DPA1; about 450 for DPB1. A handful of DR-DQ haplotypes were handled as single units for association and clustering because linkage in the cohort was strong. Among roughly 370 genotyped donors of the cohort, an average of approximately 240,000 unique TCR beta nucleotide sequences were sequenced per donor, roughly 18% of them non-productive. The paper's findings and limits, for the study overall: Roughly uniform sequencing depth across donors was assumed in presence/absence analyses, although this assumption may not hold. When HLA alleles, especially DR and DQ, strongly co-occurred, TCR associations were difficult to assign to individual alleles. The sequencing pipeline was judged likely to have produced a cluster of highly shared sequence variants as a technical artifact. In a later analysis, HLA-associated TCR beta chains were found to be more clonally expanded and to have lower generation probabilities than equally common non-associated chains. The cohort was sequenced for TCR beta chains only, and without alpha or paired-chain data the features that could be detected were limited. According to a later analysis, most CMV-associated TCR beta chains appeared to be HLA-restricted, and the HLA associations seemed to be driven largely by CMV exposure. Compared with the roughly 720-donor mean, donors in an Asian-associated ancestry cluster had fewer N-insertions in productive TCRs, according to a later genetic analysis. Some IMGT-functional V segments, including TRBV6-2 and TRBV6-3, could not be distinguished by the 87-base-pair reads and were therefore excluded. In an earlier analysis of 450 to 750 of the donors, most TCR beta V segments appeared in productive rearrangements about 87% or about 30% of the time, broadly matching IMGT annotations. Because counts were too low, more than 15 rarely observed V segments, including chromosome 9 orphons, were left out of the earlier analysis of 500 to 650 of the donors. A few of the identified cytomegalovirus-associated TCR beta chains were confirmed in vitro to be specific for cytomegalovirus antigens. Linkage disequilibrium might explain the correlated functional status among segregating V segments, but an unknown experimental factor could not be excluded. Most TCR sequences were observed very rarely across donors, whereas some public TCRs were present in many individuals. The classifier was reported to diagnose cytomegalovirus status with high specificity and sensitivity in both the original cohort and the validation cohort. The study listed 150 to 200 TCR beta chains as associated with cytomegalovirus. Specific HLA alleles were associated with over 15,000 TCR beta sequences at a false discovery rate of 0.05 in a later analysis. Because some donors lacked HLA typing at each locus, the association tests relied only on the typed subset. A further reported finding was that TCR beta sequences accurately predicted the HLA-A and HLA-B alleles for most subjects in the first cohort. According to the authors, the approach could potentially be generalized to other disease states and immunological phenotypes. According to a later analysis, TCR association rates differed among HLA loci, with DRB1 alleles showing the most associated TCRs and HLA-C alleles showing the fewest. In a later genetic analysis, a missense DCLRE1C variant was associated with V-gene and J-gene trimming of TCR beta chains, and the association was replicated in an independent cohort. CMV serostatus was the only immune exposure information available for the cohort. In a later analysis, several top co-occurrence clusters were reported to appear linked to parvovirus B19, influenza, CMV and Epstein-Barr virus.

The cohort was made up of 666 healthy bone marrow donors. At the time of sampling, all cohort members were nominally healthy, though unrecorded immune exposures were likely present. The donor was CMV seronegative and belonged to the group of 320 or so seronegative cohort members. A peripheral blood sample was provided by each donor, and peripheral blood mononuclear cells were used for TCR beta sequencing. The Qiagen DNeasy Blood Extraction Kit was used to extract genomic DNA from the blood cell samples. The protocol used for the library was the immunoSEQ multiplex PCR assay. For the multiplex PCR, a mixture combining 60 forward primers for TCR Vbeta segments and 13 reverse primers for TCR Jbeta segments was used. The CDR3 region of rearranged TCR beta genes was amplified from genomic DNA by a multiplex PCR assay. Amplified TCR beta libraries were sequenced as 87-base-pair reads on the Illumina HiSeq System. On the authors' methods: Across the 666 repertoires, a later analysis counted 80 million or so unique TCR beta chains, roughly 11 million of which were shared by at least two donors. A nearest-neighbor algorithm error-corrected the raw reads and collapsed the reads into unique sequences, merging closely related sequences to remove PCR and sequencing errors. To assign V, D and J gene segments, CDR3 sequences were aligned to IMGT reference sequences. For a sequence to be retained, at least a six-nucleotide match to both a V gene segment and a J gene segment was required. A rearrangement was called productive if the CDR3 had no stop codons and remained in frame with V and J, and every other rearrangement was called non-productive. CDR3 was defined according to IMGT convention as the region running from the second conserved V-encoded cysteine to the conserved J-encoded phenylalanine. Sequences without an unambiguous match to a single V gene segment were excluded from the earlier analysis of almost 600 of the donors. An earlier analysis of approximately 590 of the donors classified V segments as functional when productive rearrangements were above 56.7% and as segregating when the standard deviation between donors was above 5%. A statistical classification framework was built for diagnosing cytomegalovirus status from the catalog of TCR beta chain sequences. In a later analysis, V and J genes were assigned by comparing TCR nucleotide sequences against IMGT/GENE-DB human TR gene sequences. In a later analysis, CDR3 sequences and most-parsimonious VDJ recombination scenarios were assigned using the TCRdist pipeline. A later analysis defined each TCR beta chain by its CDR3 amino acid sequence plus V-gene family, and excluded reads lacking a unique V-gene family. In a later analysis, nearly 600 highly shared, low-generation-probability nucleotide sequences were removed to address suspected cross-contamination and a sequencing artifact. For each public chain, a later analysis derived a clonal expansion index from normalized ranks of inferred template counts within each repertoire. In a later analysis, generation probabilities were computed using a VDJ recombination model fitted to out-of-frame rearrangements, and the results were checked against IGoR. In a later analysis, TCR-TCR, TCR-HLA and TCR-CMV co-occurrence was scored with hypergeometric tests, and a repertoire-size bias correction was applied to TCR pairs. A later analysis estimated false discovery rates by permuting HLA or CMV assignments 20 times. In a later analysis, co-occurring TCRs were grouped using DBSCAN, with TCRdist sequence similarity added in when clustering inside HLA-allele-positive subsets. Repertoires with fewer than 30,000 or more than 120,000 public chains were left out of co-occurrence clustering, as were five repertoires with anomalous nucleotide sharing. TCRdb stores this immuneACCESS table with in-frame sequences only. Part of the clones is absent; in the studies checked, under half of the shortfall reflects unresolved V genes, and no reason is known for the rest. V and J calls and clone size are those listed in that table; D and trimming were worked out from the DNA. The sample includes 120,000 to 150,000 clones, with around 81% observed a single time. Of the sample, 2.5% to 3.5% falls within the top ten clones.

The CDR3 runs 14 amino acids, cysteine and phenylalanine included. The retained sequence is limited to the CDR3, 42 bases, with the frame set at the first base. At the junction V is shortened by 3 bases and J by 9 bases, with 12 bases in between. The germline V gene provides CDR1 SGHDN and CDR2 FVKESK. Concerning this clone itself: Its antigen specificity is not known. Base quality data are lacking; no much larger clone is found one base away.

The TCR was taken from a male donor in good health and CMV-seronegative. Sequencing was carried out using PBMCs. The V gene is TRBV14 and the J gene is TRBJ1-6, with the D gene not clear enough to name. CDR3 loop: CASSQDFDTSPLHF. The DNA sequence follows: TGTGCCAGCAGCCAGGACTTCGACACTTCACCCCTCCACTTT.